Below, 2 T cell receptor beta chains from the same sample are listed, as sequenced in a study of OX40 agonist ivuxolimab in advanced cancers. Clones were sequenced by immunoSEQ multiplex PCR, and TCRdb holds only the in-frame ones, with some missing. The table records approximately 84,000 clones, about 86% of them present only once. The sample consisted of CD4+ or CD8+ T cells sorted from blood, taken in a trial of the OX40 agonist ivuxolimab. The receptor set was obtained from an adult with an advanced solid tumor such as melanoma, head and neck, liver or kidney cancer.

CDR3 loop: CSVKTGGLEQYF. In nucleotides, the CDR3 is TGCAGCGTTAAGACAGGGGGCCTCGAGCAGTACTTC. This chain uses TRBV29-1 with TRBJ2-7; 10 nucleotides align to TRBD1. Unmatched junction bases numbered 4, after V lost 5 bases and J lost 6 bases. Germline assignment: CDR1 SQVTM and CDR2 ANQGSEA. This CDR3 contains 12 residues.

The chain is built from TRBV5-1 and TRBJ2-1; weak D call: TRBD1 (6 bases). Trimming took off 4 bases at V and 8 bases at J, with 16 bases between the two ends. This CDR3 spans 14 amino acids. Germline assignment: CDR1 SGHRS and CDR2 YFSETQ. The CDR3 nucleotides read TGCGCCAGCAGCCTACGAGGGGGTGCGGATGAGCAGTTCTTC. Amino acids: CASSLRGGADEQFF.